Listed here is a single T cell receptor (beta chain). Unique molecular identifiers featured in how the TCRbeta library was prepared. MiXCR, run by TCRdb on the PCR reads, gives a single entry per CDR3 protein. This sample has roughly 500,000 distinct CDR3 sequences, with approximately 32% found just once. The record originates from a study of T-cell reconstitution after alpha-beta-depleted transplantation in children. The length of the CDR3 is 17 residues. Germline trimming cut 6 bases from V and 1 base from J; bases unmatched to any gene: 8. Germline loops: CDR1 MNHEY, CDR2 SMNVEV (reference sequence).

The chain employs TRBV27 and TRBJ2-6; 8 positions match TRBD1. Sequenced material: PBMCs from the stem cell graft donor, taken from the stem cell graft. The receptor was isolated from a human donor who donated a stem cell graft to a child with aplastic anemia. The DNA for the CDR3 is TGTGCCAGCAGAAAGGGGACAGGAATTTCTGGGGCCAACGTCCTGACTTTC. Translated, it gives CASRKGTGISGANVLTF.